These 5 T cell receptor beta chains were sequenced from one sample in a study of blood T cell repertoires in COVID-19. Profiling relied on immunoSEQ multiplex PCR, and the TCRdb table lists in-frame clones only, not all of them. Of 250,000 to 350,000 clones in the sample, approximately 86% were seen once. Sequencing was carried out using peripheral blood. The receptors come from a woman aged 25 to 45 who had recovered from COVID-19.

The chain is built from TRBV18 and TRBJ2-7, with D perhaps TRBD2 (5 bases). The CDR3 consists of 12 residues. V dropped 4 bases and J dropped 6 bases, with 10 bases sitting between them. Germline loops: CDR1 KGHSH, CDR2 LQKENI. The chain's CDR3 is CASSLEASEQYF. CDR3 nucleotides: TGTGCCAGCTCACTGGAGGCTAGCGAGCAGTACTTC.

V is TRBV5-6 and J is TRBJ2-1; a weak D match, TRBD1 (6 bases). The V end lost 0 bases, the J end lost 4 bases, and 11 bases lay between the germline ends. This CDR3 contains 15 residues. The germline gives CDR1 SGHDT, CDR2 YYEEEE. CDR3 region: CASSLEQGPYNEQFF. CDR3 nucleotide sequence: TGTGCCAGCAGCTTGGAACAGGGTCCTTACAATGAGCAGTTCTTC.

This clone was counted only a few times. V and J are TRBV2 and TRBJ1-4; TRBD1 aligns across 7 bases. Looked up from germline, CDR1 is SNHLY and CDR2 is FYNNEI. The CDR3 length is 13 residues. The junction had 7 bases not matched to a gene; V was cut back by 7 bases and J by 8 bases. The CDR3 DNA follows: TGTGCCAGCACACAGGGGAACTACGAAAAACTGTTTTTT. It codes for CASTQGNYEKLFF.

The rearrangement joins TRBV11-2 to TRBJ1-1; D not certain. V shed 2 bases and J shed 1 base, with 14 bases lying between them. Per germline, CDR1 SGHAT and CDR2 FQNNGV. The CDR3 is made up of 16 amino acids. For the CDR3, the DNA is TGTGCCAGCAGCTTACAGGATCGGCCCCCGAACACTGAAGCTTTCTTT. Its translation is CASSLQDRPPNTEAFF.

The J gene is TRBJ2-7, the V gene TRBV6-5; D not certain. Looked up from germline, CDR1 is MNHEY and CDR2 is SVGAGI. V dropped 6 bases and J dropped 0 bases, with 12 bases sitting between them. There are 14 residues in the CDR3. In DNA form, the CDR3 reads TGTGCCAGCAGACCAGACACAACCTCCTACGAGCAGTACTTC. Amino acids: CASRPDTTSYEQYF.